The T cell receptor beta chain described here comes from a study of shared clonotypes between healthy human individuals. Only in-frame clones appear in the TCRdb table, and some are missing; sequencing was by immunoSEQ multiplex PCR. Of some 2 million clones in the sample, about 95% were seen once. The ends were cut back, 2 bases at V and 7 bases at J, with 17 bases in the middle. Looked up from germline, CDR1 is MNHEY and CDR2 is SVGAGI. The CDR3 totals 15 residues. This receptor was identified in a man between 18 and 29 years old in good health. This chain joins TRBV6-5 and TRBJ1-1, with a possible D match to TRBD1 (5 bases). Sequenced: naive CD4+ T cells sorted from blood. Regarding subset: CD45RA+ positively selected. The CDR3 DNA follows: TGTGCCAGCAGTTACGGACACGGGACCGCTGGTGAAGCTTTCTTT. It encodes CASSYGHGTAGEAFF.